A selection of T cell receptor beta chains follows, all from one sample in a study of T cells after yellow fever vaccination. TCRdb fed the 5' RACE reads into MiXCR, producing one record per CDR3 protein. The table has 150,000 to 200,000 distinct CDR3 sequences, 6% to 7.5% seen once. The sample consisted of CD4+ T cells sorted from PBMCs, taken 4 to 6 days after the first yellow fever vaccination. The receptors originated from a man younger than 35 who received the YFV17D yellow fever vaccine. Each CDR3 is given with its conserved first and last residue. A D gene is named only where the DNA matches it firmly. Clone sizes are given selectively: once, few, many, or a class where the clone is expanded.

TRBV7-8	-	many	TRBJ1-2	CASSPALGYTF	TGTGCCAGCAGCCCAGCGTTAGGCTACACCTTC
TRBV12-3/TRBV12-4	-	-	TRBJ1-3	CASSSGVLASGNTIYF	TGTGCCAGCAGTTCCGGGGTTTTGGCTTCTGGAAACACCATATATTTT
TRBV4-2	-	many	TRBJ2-3	CASSQGDGGALGDTQYF	TGTGCCAGCAGCCAGGGGGATGGCGGGGCCCTGGGGGATACGCAGTATTTT
TRBV7-7	-	many	TRBJ2-7	CASSVAGSNEQYF	TGTGCCAGCAGCGTCGCCGGGTCGAACGAGCAGTACTTC
TRBV7-9	TRBD1	-	TRBJ1-5	CASSPGQAGSQPQHF	TGTGCCAGCAGCCCCGGACAGGCTGGTAGTCAGCCCCAGCATTTT
TRBV12-3/TRBV12-4	-	many	TRBJ1-6	CASSPPFTPLHF	TGTGCCAGCAGTCCCCCTTTTACACCCCTCCACTTT
TRBV20-1	-	many	TRBJ2-1	CSASFLPLGNEQFF	TGCAGTGCTAGTTTTCTACCGTTGGGCAATGAGCAGTTCTTC
TRBV27	-	many	TRBJ1-6	CASSPPPGGSLHF	TGTGCCAGCAGTCCCCCACCCGGGGGGTCCCTCCACTTT
TRBV6-2/TRBV6-3	TRBD2	few	TRBJ2-2	CASSSYGGVTGELFF	TGTGCCAGCAGTTCTTACGGGGGGGTCACCGGGGAGCTGTTTTTT
TRBV6-5	TRBD1	many	TRBJ2-3	CASSSLDRARWGTQYF	TGTGCCAGCAGTTCCTTGGACAGGGCGAGATGGGGTACGCAGTATTTT
TRBV5-4	TRBD2	few	TRBJ2-3	CASSNKRGGSTDTQYF	TGTGCCAGCAGCAACAAGCGGGGGGGCAGCACAGATACGCAGTATTTT
TRBV29-1	-	many	TRBJ2-5	CSGGAQETQYF	TGCAGCGGGGGGGCCCAAGAGACCCAGTACTTC
TRBV9	-	few	TRBJ2-6	CASSVFGNSGANVLTF	TGTGCCAGCAGTGTTTTTGGGAACTCTGGGGCCAACGTCCTGACTTTC
TRBV4-1	-	many	TRBJ2-7	CASSLHGEQYF	TGCGCCAGCAGCCTACACGGGGAGCAGTACTTC
TRBV27	-	many	TRBJ2-5	CASSGTPGGETQYF	TGTGCCAGCAGTGGAACCCCGGGCGGGGAGACCCAGTACTTC
TRBV5-4	-	many	TRBJ2-7	CASSLGGLSSYEQYF	TGTGCCAGCAGCTTGGGAGGATTAAGCTCCTACGAGCAGTACTTC
TRBV9	-	-	TRBJ1-1	CASSVSNRVITEAFF	TGTGCCAGCAGCGTATCGAACAGGGTGATCACTGAAGCTTTCTTT
TRBV27	TRBD2	many	TRBJ2-3	CASSVAPPGTTGTDTQYF	TGTGCCAGCAGTGTTGCTCCACCCGGGACTACAGGCACAGATACGCAGTATTTT
TRBV10-3	TRBD1	many	TRBJ2-2	CAISRQQGQVAGELFF	TGTGCCATTTCACGACAACAGGGGCAAGTCGCCGGGGAGCTGTTTTTT
TRBV27	-	-	TRBJ2-1	CASSLYGASSYNEQFF	TGTGCCAGCAGTTTATACGGCGCGAGCTCCTACAATGAGCAGTTCTTC
TRBV20-1	-	many	TRBJ2-5	CSATRPVEETQYF	TGCAGTGCTACCCGACCCGTCGAGGAGACCCAGTACTTC
TRBV7-8	TRBD1	many	TRBJ1-1	CASSLRARQGRTEAFF	TGTGCCAGCAGCTTACGAGCCCGACAGGGGCGCACTGAAGCTTTCTTT
TRBV12-3/TRBV12-4	TRBD2	-	TRBJ2-3	CASPGGGTDTQYF	TGTGCCAGCCCGGGGGGGGGCACAGATACGCAGTATTTT
TRBV5-1	TRBD1	many	TRBJ1-5	CASSLKTGGYQPQHF	TGCGCCAGCAGCTTGAAGACAGGGGGTTATCAGCCCCAGCATTTT
TRBV20-1	TRBD2	many	TRBJ2-5	CSARDARGAQETQYF	TGCAGTGCTAGAGATGCGCGGGGGGCCCAAGAGACCCAGTACTTC
TRBV10-3	-	many	TRBJ2-3	CAISVKGGGRTDTQYF	TGTGCCATCAGCGTCAAGGGGGGGGGCCGCACAGATACGCAGTATTTT
TRBV7-2	-	many	TRBJ1-1	CASSRQVSNTEAFF	TGTGCCAGCAGCCGACAGGTTAGCAACACTGAAGCTTTCTTT
TRBV25-1	-	many	TRBJ2-3	CASSEYRTTTDTQYF	TGTGCCAGCAGTGAATACCGGACGACCACAGATACGCAGTATTTT
TRBV10-3	-	many	TRBJ2-5	CAISGGEGETQYF	TGTGCCATCAGTGGCGGTGAGGGGGAGACCCAGTACTTC
TRBV9	-	many	TRBJ2-5	CASSQKAGTETQYF	TGTGCCAGCAGCCAGAAGGCTGGCACCGAGACCCAGTACTTC
TRBV7-2	-	few	TRBJ1-3	CASSLGANSLSGNTIYF	TGTGCCAGCAGCTTAGGAGCAAACAGCCTTTCGGGAAACACCATATATTTT
TRBV12-3/TRBV12-4	-	many	TRBJ1-2	CASTPGPWGYTF	TGTGCCAGCACCCCGGGACCGTGGGGCTACACCTTC
TRBV20-1	-	many	TRBJ2-3	CSASPVATDTQYF	TGCAGTGCTAGCCCGGTAGCCACAGATACGCAGTATTTT
TRBV5-1	-	many	TRBJ2-3	CASSFTGTSTDTQYF	TGCGCCAGCAGCTTCACCGGGACTAGCACAGATACGCAGTATTTT
TRBV11-1	TRBD1	many	TRBJ2-4	CASSLERDRGKNIQYF	TGTGCCAGCAGCTTGGAAAGAGACAGGGGCAAAAACATTCAGTACTTC
TRBV4-3	-	many	TRBJ2-1	CASSLSKDSYNEQFF	TGCGCCAGCAGCCTAAGCAAGGACTCCTACAATGAGCAGTTCTTC
TRBV9	TRBD1	-	TRBJ1-5	CASSQGGDGNQPQHF	TGTGCCAGCAGCCAGGGGGGCGACGGCAATCAGCCCCAGCATTTT
TRBV6-2/TRBV6-3	TRBD1	many	TRBJ1-5	CASSSRKNRGRNNNQPQHF	TGTGCCAGCAGTAGCCGCAAAAACAGGGGGCGGAATAACAATCAGCCCCAGCATTTT
TRBV10-3	-	-	TRBJ2-6	CAISEGSSGANVLTF	TGTGCCATCAGTGAAGGGAGCTCTGGGGCCAACGTCCTGACTTTC
TRBV5-1	-	many	TRBJ1-1	CASSLGIRDSTGAFF	TGCGCCAGCAGCTTGGGGATCCGGGACTCTACAGGAGCTTTCTTT
TRBV7-2	-	-	TRBJ1-2	CASSRQNPTWGGYTF	TGTGCCAGCAGCCGTCAGAATCCCACATGGGGTGGCTACACCTTC
TRBV5-1	TRBD1	many	TRBJ1-1	CASSLAGGNTEAFF	TGCGCCAGCAGCTTGGCAGGGGGAAACACTGAAGCTTTCTTT
TRBV6-2/TRBV6-3	-	many	TRBJ2-3	CASSYRVGPDTQYF	TGTGCCAGCAGTTACCGTGTGGGCCCAGATACGCAGTATTTT
TRBV20-1	-	many	TRBJ2-1	CSARDRAKSDEQFF	TGCAGTGCTAGAGATCGGGCCAAGAGCGATGAGCAGTTCTTC
TRBV20-1	-	many	TRBJ1-6	CSANHRNNSPLHF	TGCAGTGCTAACCACAGAAATAATTCACCCCTCCACTTT
TRBV7-2	-	few	TRBJ2-3	CASSTRFQSTDTQYF	TGTGCCAGCAGCACCAGGTTCCAAAGCACAGATACGCAGTATTTT
TRBV7-9	-	few	TRBJ1-6	CASSPGRGYSPLHF	TGTGCCAGCAGCCCGGGGCGAGGGTATTCACCCCTCCACTTT